This T cell receptor beta chain came from a study of blood T cell repertoires in COVID-19. Study-level information: Whether acute or convalescent, the COVID-19 samples came from the United States, Italy and Spain. The analysed material was cDNA or gDNA that came from T cells, B-cell-depleted T cells, or PBMCs.

In the authors' workflow: Reference gene primers were amplified, and this amplification served to estimate nucleated cell counts. Data came from immunoSEQ multiplex PCR; TCRdb stores just in-frame clones and leaves some out. D and trimming come from the DNA, and the V and J calls and clone size come from that table. Of about 130,000 clones listed, 79% are singletons. This CDR3 contains 17 residues. Trimming at V came to 4 bases and at J to 3 bases, leaving 12 bases not matched to a gene. Germline V gene sequence: CDR1 LNHDA, CDR2 SQIVND (reference sequence). The sequence was obtained from a man in his forties with active or convalescent COVID-19. The chain is built from TRBV19 and TRBJ2-7; 10 bases are a match to TRBD1. The sequencing sample was made of peripheral blood. In DNA form, the CDR3 reads TGTGCCAGTAGTAAATCGGATTGGGACAGGGGCTACTACGAGCAGTACTTC. It encodes CASSKSDWDRGYYEQYF. The whole variable domain, filled in from reference TRBV19 and TRBJ2-7, reads DGGITQSPKYLFRKEGQNVTLSCEQNLNHDAMYWYRQDPGQGLRLIYYSQIVNDFQKGDIAEGYSVSREKKESFPLTVTSAQKNPTAFYLCASSKSDWDRGYYEQYFGPGTRLTVT.